Listed below are T cell receptor beta chains from one sample, sequenced in a study of CD8 T cells in ankylosing spondylitis. Via MiXCR, TCRdb re-called the 5' RACE reads, giving one row per CDR3 protein. This sample has tens of thousands of distinct CDR3 sequences, with under 30% found just once. The sequenced sample consisted of blood, either unsorted or a sorted T cell fraction (not recorded which). The receptors were sampled from a male donor with ankylosing spondylitis or in good health (not recorded which). Each CDR3 is given with its conserved first and last residue. D genes are given only for firm matches. Clone size is stated in some rows and not others, as once, few, many or a class when expanded.

TRBJ2-4 | TRBV7-2 | 16 | . | . | TGTGCCAGCAGCAAAGGGGCACTAGGACCTACGGGCATTCAGTACTTC | CASSKGALGPTGIQYF
TRBJ2-3 | TRBV10-3 | 14 | few | TRBD1 | TGTGCCATCGGGACAGGGGGTAGCACAGATACGCAGTATTTT | CAIGTGGSTDTQYF
TRBJ2-2 | TRBV28 | 16 | . | . | TGTGCCAGCAGTCTCCAATATTCCGAGGTAGCCGGGGAGCTGTTTTTT | CASSLQYSEVAGELFF
TRBJ1-1 | TRBV5-1 | 16 | . | TRBD1 | TGCGCCAGCAGCTCCCAGTCCGGGACAGTGAACACTGAAGCTTTCTTT | CASSSQSGTVNTEAFF
TRBJ2-7 | TRBV6-2/TRBV6-3 | 14 | few | . | TGTGCCAGCAGTTACGGGATTCAGTCTGGCGAGCAGTACTTC | CASSYGIQSGEQYF
TRBJ1-6 | TRBV9 | 14 | many | . | TGTGCCAGCAGCGTAGATACTACCGATTCACCCCTCCACTTT | CASSVDTTDSPLHF
TRBJ2-5 | TRBV6-2/TRBV6-3 | 12 | . | . | TGTGCCAGCAGTCGACTAGACGAGACCCAGTACTTC | CASSRLDETQYF
TRBJ1-1 | TRBV12-3/TRBV12-4 | 13 | . | . | TGTGCCAGCTCCTCAGGAGAGAACACTGAAGCTTTCTTT | CASSSGENTEAFF
TRBJ2-3 | TRBV7-3 | 15 | . | . | TGTGCCAGCAGCTCTCGGGGTTTGAGCACAGATACGCAGTATTTT | CASSSRGLSTDTQYF
TRBJ1-1 | TRBV7-8 | 14 | . | TRBD1 | TGTGCCAGCAGCTTACTGGGACAGAGCACTGAAGCTTTCTTT | CASSLLGQSTEAFF
TRBJ1-5 | TRBV5-5 | 13 | many | . | TGTGCCAGCAGCCTAACGGGGGCCCAGCCCCAGCATTTT | CASSLTGAQPQHF
TRBJ2-7 | TRBV5-6 | 14 | . | TRBD1 | TGTGCCAGCAGAACGACAGGGACAAGCTACGAGCAGTACTTC | CASRTTGTSYEQYF
TRBJ1-2 | TRBV5-1 | 13 | few | . | TGCGCCAGCAGCTTGGTCCCGGACTATGGCTACACCTTC | CASSLVPDYGYTF
TRBJ1-5 | TRBV12-3/TRBV12-4 | 15 | few | . | TGTGCCAGCAGTTCCGGCCCTGAAGGCAATCAGCCCCAGCATTTT | CASSSGPEGNQPQHF
TRBJ2-3 | TRBV12-3/TRBV12-4 | 15 | . | . | TGTGCCAGCAGTTTAGAAGGTTCGAGCACAGATACGCAGTATTTT | CASSLEGSSTDTQYF
TRBJ2-7 | TRBV20-1 | 13 | few | TRBD1 | TGCAGTGCAGGGACAGTGGATACCTACGAGCAGTACTTC | CSAGTVDTYEQYF
TRBJ2-7 | TRBV20-1 | 12 | many | TRBD1 | TGCAGTGCTAGTGGACAGGGATACGAGCAGTACTTC | CSASGQGYEQYF
TRBJ1-4 | TRBV19 | 16 | few | . | TGTGCCAGTAGTGCGGGGGTCAGCGCAACTAATGAAAAACTGTTTTTT | CASSAGVSATNEKLFF
TRBJ1-2 | TRBV4-1 | 15 | few | . | TGCGCCAGCAGCCATCAACAGGGAGGAATCTATGGCTACACCTTC | CASSHQQGGIYGYTF
TRBJ2-3 | TRBV6-1 | 14 | . | TRBD1 | TGTGCCAGCAGCGGGGACAGCCTCACAGATACGCAGTATTTT | CASSGDSLTDTQYF
TRBJ2-4 | TRBV20-1 | 16 | few | . | TGCAGTGCTAGAGATTTCCAGGAACTAGCCAAAAACATTCAGTACTTC | CSARDFQELAKNIQYF
TRBJ1-2 | TRBV19 | 13 | . | . | TGTGCCAGTAGTATTGAGACAGACTATGGCTACACCTTC | CASSIETDYGYTF
TRBJ2-5 | TRBV6-1 | 15 | few | . | TGTGCCAGCCGGATTAACATACGATCACAAGAGACCCAGTACTTC | CASRINIRSQETQYF
TRBJ2-3 | TRBV6-5 | 14 | few | . | TGTGCCAGCAGTTATGGGTCGGGGTCAGATACGCAGTATTTT | CASSYGSGSDTQYF
TRBJ2-5 | TRBV29-1 | 15 | . | TRBD2 | TGCAGCGTTGAAGGAGGCGGGGGTTCGTCCGAGACCCAGTACTTC | CSVEGGGGSSETQYF
TRBJ1-3 | TRBV12-3/TRBV12-4 | 14 | . | . | TGTGCCAGCAGTTTAGGAAGGACCCCCCGTGGCATATATTTT | CASSLGRTPRGIYF
TRBJ1-5 | TRBV5-1 | 15 | . | . | TGCGCCAGCAGAAAGGGACAAGGCCCCAATCAGCCCCAGCATTTT | CASRKGQGPNQPQHF